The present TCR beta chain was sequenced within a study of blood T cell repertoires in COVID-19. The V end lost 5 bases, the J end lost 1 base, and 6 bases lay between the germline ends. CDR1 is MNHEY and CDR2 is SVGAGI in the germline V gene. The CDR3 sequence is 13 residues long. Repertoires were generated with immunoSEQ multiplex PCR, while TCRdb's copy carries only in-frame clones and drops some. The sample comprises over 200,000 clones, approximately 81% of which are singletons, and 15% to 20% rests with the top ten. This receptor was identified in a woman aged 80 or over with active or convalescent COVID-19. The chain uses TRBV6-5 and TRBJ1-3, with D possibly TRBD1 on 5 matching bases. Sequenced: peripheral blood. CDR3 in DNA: TGTGCCAGCAGTAGGGGTTCTGGAAACACCATATATTTT. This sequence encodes CASSRGSGNTIYF.